The 22 T cell receptor beta chains below come from one sample, sequenced in a study of vaccination effects on CD4 cells after COVID-19. Culture lasted around eleven days before CD4+ T cell isolation. Convalescent patients had PCR-confirmed SARS-CoV-2 infection between March and December 2020. The vaccine given was either BNT162b2 or mRNA-1273, in two doses. Their antigen targets remain unknown. The method was immunoSEQ multiplex PCR; TCRdb's version includes in-frame clones alone and lacks a portion of them. Of some 46,000 clones in the sample, more than 65% were seen once. The source material was CD4+ T cells from PBMCs cultured without peptide, sampled after COVID-19 vaccination. All receptors come from a human donor who had a prior SARS-CoV-2 infection.

This clone occurred a few times. The chain recombines TRBV5-1 with TRBJ2-2, with TRBD1 matching 8 bases. V was clipped by 1 base and J by 4 bases; unmatched bases: 0. The CDR3 is made up of 14 amino acids. The V gene's germline CDR1 is SGHRS and CDR2 YFSETQ. In nucleotides, the CDR3 is TGCGCCAGCAGCTTGACAGGGGGCACCGGGGAGCTGTTTTTT. Translated: CASSLTGGTGELFF.

The chain joins TRBV27 to TRBJ2-1; possible D gene TRBD2, 5 bases. The CDR3 is 14 residues long. Trimming took 3 bases from V and 2 from J, leaving 8 bases between them. CDR1 is MNHEY and CDR2 is SMNVEV in the germline V gene (reference sequence). The CDR3 bases are TGTGCCAGCAGTTTGAAGAGGGCCTACAATGAGCAGTTCTTC. Its protein is CASSLKRAYNEQFF.

This chain connects TRBV5-1 to TRBJ2-3; 9 nucleotides agree with TRBD1. This CDR3 spans 14 amino acids. Germline V gives CDR1 SGHRS, CDR2 YFSETQ. Unmatched junction bases numbered 5, after V lost 5 bases and J lost 4 bases. CDR3 bases: TGCGCCAGCAGTTCTACAGGGGGCGCAGATACGCAGTATTTT. Its translation is CASSSTGGADTQYF.

Only a few counts were recorded for this clone. The chain links TRBV11-2 to TRBJ1-1, with 7 positions matching TRBD1. J was trimmed by 3 bases and V by 5 bases; bases with no gene match: 6. The CDR3 length is 14 residues. Germline V gene lookup returns CDR1 SGHAT and CDR2 FQNNGV. CDR3 in amino acids: CASSLNTGDTEAFF. The CDR3 nucleotides are TGTGCCAGCAGCCTGAACACAGGGGACACTGAAGCTTTCTTT. Based on the CDR3 plus reference TRBV11-2 and TRBJ1-1, the full variable domain is EAGVAQSPRYKIIEKRQSVAFWCNPISGHATLYWYQQILGQGPKLLIQFQNNGVVDDSQLPKDRFSAERLKGVDSTLKIQPAKLEDSAVYLCASSLNTGDTEAFFGQGTRLTVV.

This clone was observed a few times. The gene calls are TRBV2 and TRBJ1-2; 8 nucleotides match TRBD1. There are 13 residues in the CDR3. The germline V gene encodes CDR1 SNHLY and CDR2 FYNNEI. V dropped 7 bases and J dropped 2; count of bases not matched to a gene: 3. The CDR3, as DNA: TGTGCCAGCATGGGGACAGGAAACTATGGCTACACCTTC. Translating gives CASMGTGNYGYTF.

The J gene is TRBJ2-1, the V gene TRBV11-3, with D perhaps TRBD2 (6 bases). Germline CDR1 and CDR2: SGHNT and YENEEA. The CDR3 covers 13 residues. Trimming removed 8 bases at V and 9 bases at J, with 17 bases between. Written as DNA, the CDR3 is TGTGCCAGCCAACGCGGGGACGTCAGTGAGCAGTTCTTC. This gives the protein CASQRGDVSEQFF.

The chain couples TRBV5-4 to TRBJ1-6; perhaps TRBD1 as D (5 bases). Trimming stripped 0 bases from V and 8 bases from J, with 15 bases between. The germline CDR1 and CDR2 sequences are SGHNT and YYREEE (reference sequence). The CDR3 length is 16 residues. CDR3 sequence reads: CASSLAGGGAHSPLHF. The CDR3, as DNA: TGTGCCAGCAGCTTGGCCGGGGGAGGAGCCCATTCACCCCTCCACTTT.

The chain links TRBV12-5 to TRBJ2-1; 8 bases line up with TRBD2. Trimming cost V 0 bases and J 12 bases; bases outside gene matches: 7. The CDR3 loop spans 14 amino acids. The germline gives CDR1 LGHNT, CDR2 FRNRAP. The CDR3: CASGLVLFGGVQFF. In DNA, the CDR3 is TGTGCTAGTGGTTTGGTACTTTTCGGGGGGGTGCAGTTCTTC.

The V gene is TRBV13, the J gene TRBJ2-6, with D perhaps TRBD1 (5 bases). The germline gives CDR1 PRHDT, CDR2 FYEKMQ (reference sequence). The CDR3 spans 19 residues. V was cut by 2 bases and J by 0 bases, with 17 bases left in between. The CDR3 loop reads CASSLTLNRISSGANVLTF. Written as DNA, the CDR3 is TGTGCCAGCAGCTTAACTCTAAACAGGATAAGCTCTGGGGCCAACGTCCTGACTTTC.

The chain uses TRBV21-1 and TRBJ1-1; TRBD1 reflects the table's D call only, with no check against the DNA. TRBV21-1 is an annotated pseudogene. The CDR3 sequence is 13 residues long. The CDR3 is CASSSRVNTEAFF. The CDR3 DNA reads TGTGCCAGCAGCAGCAGGGTGAACACTGAAGCTTTCTTT.

This chain links TRBV6-1 with TRBJ1-3; D is possibly TRBD1 (5 bases). V was clipped by 2 bases and J by 4 bases, with 9 bases between them. The germline V gene has CDR1 MNHNS and CDR2 SASEGT. This CDR3 is 14 amino acids long. CDR3 sequence: CASSEQGWGNTIYF. As DNA, the CDR3 is TGTGCCAGCAGTGAACAGGGATGGGGAAACACCATATATTTT.

The chain couples TRBV6-5 to TRBJ2-1, with 10 bases lining up with TRBD2. CDR3 length equals 14 residues. V trimming: 2 bases; J trimming: 12 bases; junction bases outside the gene matches: 7. Germline loops: CDR1 MNHEY, CDR2 SVGAGI. The DNA for the CDR3 is TGTGCCAGCAGTTACCTAAAGCGGGGGGGTCTGCAGTTCTTC. Translation: CASSYLKRGGLQFF.

The gene calls are TRBV4-2 and TRBJ2-4; the match to TRBD2 covers 8 bases. V shed 4 bases, J shed 4 bases, and the junction held 6 bases outside the gene matches. In germline, CDR1 is LGHNA, CDR2 YNFKEQ. This CDR3 has 15 residues. CDR3 DNA sequence: TGTGCCAGCAGCCCGCACGGGACTAGGAAAAACATTCAGTACTTC. Its translation is CASSPHGTRKNIQYF.

This chain joins TRBV24-1 and TRBJ1-5, with 7 bases aligning to TRBD1. Germline V gene sequence: CDR1 KGHDR, CDR2 SFDVKD. V lost 4 bases to trimming and J lost 2 bases; unmatched junction nucleotides: 7. The CDR3 extends over 16 amino acids. The CDR3 is CATSDSTGIGNQPQHF. CDR3 sequence (DNA): TGTGCCACCAGTGACTCGACAGGGATCGGCAATCAGCCCCAGCATTTT.

The chain links TRBV6-1 to TRBJ2-3; D gene ambiguous. The germline V gene encodes CDR1 MNHNS and CDR2 SASEGT. Trimming cost V 2 bases and J 2 bases, with 5 bases left between them. This CDR3 spans 13 amino acids. This CDR3 is CASSEPNTDTQYF. Written as DNA, the CDR3 is TGTGCCAGCAGTGAACCCAACACAGATACGCAGTATTTT.

This chain connects TRBV4-1 to TRBJ2-2; weak D call: TRBD1 (6 bases). V lost 1 base and J 5 bases, leaving 14 bases between the germline ends. The CDR3 extends over 16 amino acids. Germline loops: CDR1 MGHRA, CDR2 YSYEKL. The CDR3: CASSQVIQGKTGELFF. CDR3 coding DNA: TGCGCCAGCAGCCAAGTTATCCAGGGGAAAACCGGGGAGCTGTTTTTT.

The chain joins TRBV30 to TRBJ1-1, with TRBD1 matching 7 bases. Germline CDR1 GTSNPN, CDR2 SVGIG (reference sequence). V dropped 4 bases and J dropped 3; count of bases not matched to a gene: 8. The CDR3 sequence is 14 residues long. The DNA of the CDR3 is TGTGCCTGGACCCGACCGACAGGGTACACTGAAGCTTTCTTT. This codes for CAWTRPTGYTEAFF.

Here the CDR3 DNA reads TGTGCCAGCAGTGATGGGCAGGGGGTAGGGTTTTCGCCCCAGCATTTT. Translating it yields CASSDGQGVGFSPQHF. The rearrangement links TRBV6-1 to TRBJ1-5; TRBD1 matches 7 bases. CDR1 and CDR2 from the germline V gene are MNHNS and SASEGT. The CDR3 has 16 amino acids. J gave up 9 bases and V 3 bases, and 14 bases lay outside the gene matches.

The rearrangement joins TRBV3-1 (or the pseudogene TRBV3-2) to TRBJ1-2; no definite D call. Germline-derived CDR1 and CDR2 are LGHDT and YNNKEL (reference sequence). V dropped 6 bases and J dropped 7 bases, with 12 bases sitting between them. The CDR3 runs 12 residues. Here the CDR3 DNA reads TGTGCCAGCAGGGGGAGTCGACGTGGCTACACCTTC. Translated: CASRGSRRGYTF.

V gene TRBV18 combines with J gene TRBJ2-3; D is unresolved. CDR1 and CDR2 from the germline V gene are KGHSH and LQKENI. The CDR3 is 14 amino acids. V was pared by 3 bases and J by 5 bases, with 12 bases between. CDR3 sequence (DNA): TGTGCCAGCTCACCTAAGGCCTCGGGAGATACGCAGTATTTT. Translated, it gives CASSPKASGDTQYF.

This chain links TRBV7-6 with TRBJ2-3, with TRBD2 identical over 7 bases. CDR1 is SGHVS and CDR2 is FNYEAQ in the germline V gene. The J segment lost 6 bases and the V segment lost 4 bases, leaving 13 bases of the junction unmatched. This CDR3 has 16 amino acids. Here the CDR3 DNA reads TGTGCCAGCAGCTCCGGGACTATGGTTAGTAGGGATACGCAGTATTTT. Translated: CASSSGTMVSRDTQYF.

The chain combines TRBV6-5 with TRBJ2-3; TRBD2 is a possible D gene (5 bases). V shed 6 bases and J shed 2 bases, with 12 bases lying between them. The CDR3 sequence is 14 residues long. Germline V gene data show CDR1 as MNHEY and CDR2 as SVGAGI. The CDR3 loop reads CASSLLDITDTQYF. The CDR3 DNA reads TGTGCCAGCAGCCTACTAGATATCACAGATACGCAGTATTTT.